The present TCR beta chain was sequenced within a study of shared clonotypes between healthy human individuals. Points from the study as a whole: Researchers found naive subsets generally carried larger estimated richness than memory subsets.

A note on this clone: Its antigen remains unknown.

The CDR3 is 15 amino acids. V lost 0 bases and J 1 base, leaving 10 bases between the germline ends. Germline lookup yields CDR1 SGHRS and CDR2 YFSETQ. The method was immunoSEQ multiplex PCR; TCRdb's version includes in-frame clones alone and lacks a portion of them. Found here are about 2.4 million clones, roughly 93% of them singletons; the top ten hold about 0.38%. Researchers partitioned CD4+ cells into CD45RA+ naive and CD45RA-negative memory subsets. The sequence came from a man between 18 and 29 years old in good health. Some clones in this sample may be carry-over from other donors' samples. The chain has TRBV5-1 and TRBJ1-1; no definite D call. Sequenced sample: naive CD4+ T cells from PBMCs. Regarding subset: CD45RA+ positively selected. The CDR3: CASSLVSSENTEAFF. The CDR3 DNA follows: TGCGCCAGCAGCTTGGTTAGCAGCGAGAACACTGAAGCTTTCTTT.